This record covers a single T cell receptor beta chain. Its antigen is as yet unknown. This CDR3 spans 13 amino acids. Trimming cost V 4 bases and J 4 bases, with 10 bases left between them. From germline, CDR1 is WSHSY and CDR2 SAAADI. Amplification from RNA transcripts yielded the TCR beta CDR3 regions. RT-PCR in the first round used HTBI primers; a second-round multiplex PCR followed. TCRdb fed the multiplex PCR reads into MiXCR, producing one record per CDR3 protein. This repertoire shows almost 750,000 distinct CDR3 sequences, approximately 40% found once; its top ten account for 40% to 55%. This specimen comes from a study of Graves' ophthalmopathy and Graves' hyperthyroidism. Notes on the study in general: As the model predicted ophthalmopathy progression, it achieved a sensitivity of nearly 71% and a specificity of approximately 72%. Blood repertoires reportedly contained most expanded thyroid clonotypes above 0.001 frequency. Discriminating ophthalmopathy from stable hyperthyroidism, a 13-signature model attained a sensitivity of approximately 90% and a specificity of 81.08%.

This chain connects TRBV10-2 to TRBJ1-1; D may be TRBD1 (5 bases). Material for sequencing was peripheral blood. This TCR came from an adult man with Graves' ophthalmopathy. CDR3 nucleotides: TGCGCCAGCAGTGGGGACGGGGGCACTGAAGCTTTCTTT. It translates to CASSGDGGTEAFF.